These 11 T cell receptor beta chains were sequenced from one sample in a study of radiotherapy plus CTLA-4 blockade in lung cancer. Assay used: immunoSEQ multiplex PCR; TCRdb lists only in-frame clones, some missing. The sample carries some 52,000 clones, around 85% recorded once. Sequencing used peripheral blood, obtained from a patient treated with radiotherapy plus ipilimumab. Source of these receptors: a human donor with non-small cell lung cancer who had a partial response to radiotherapy plus ipilimumab.

The V gene is TRBV5-4, the J gene TRBJ2-3, with 9 bases identical to TRBD2. The ends lost 0 bases at V and 11 bases at J; junction bases unmatched: 22. The CDR3 runs 19 residues. Germline V gives CDR1 SGHNT, CDR2 YYREEE (reference sequence). The CDR3 coding sequence is TGTGCCAGCAGCTTGGTGTTGATATTAACTAGCGGGCCCTCAGCAGGGCAGTATTTT. Translation gives CASSLVLILTSGPSAGQYF.

The J gene is TRBJ2-1, the V gene TRBV19, with 14 bases identical to TRBD2. The CDR3 covers 16 residues. The V gene's germline CDR1 is LNHDA and CDR2 SQIVND (reference sequence). V shed 5 bases and J 4 bases; nucleotides not matched to a gene: 4. The CDR3 DNA follows: TGTGCCAGTAGTTCAAGGACTAGCGGGGGGTACAATGAGCAGTTCTTC. Translation gives CASSSRTSGGYNEQFF.

This sequence joins TRBV7-9 and TRBJ2-2; 7 nucleotides line up with TRBD1. CDR1 and CDR2 from the germline V gene are SEHNR and FQNEAQ (reference sequence). This CDR3 comprises 16 residues. V was clipped by 5 bases and J by 0 bases; unmatched bases: 6. CDR3 sequence: CASSLQTGPNTGELFF. Here the CDR3 DNA reads TGTGCCAGCAGCCTCCAGACAGGGCCGAACACCGGGGAGCTGTTTTTT. The full variable domain, its missing parts supplied by reference TRBV7-9 and TRBJ2-2, is DTGVSQNPRHKITKRGQNVTFRCDPISEHNRLYWYRQTLGQGPEFLTYFQNEAQLEKSRLLSDRFSAERPKGSFSTLEIQRTEQGDSAMYLCASSLQTGPNTGELFFGEGSRLTVL.

The chain carries TRBV2 and TRBJ2-5; 13 bases agree with TRBD2. The length of the CDR3 is 16 residues. Germline CDR1 reads SNHLY; CDR2 reads FYNNEI. The J segment lost 4 bases and the V segment lost 6 bases, leaving 8 bases of the junction unmatched. CDR3 DNA sequence: TGTGCCAGCAGGGAGTGGACTAGCGGGGGACGAGAGACCCAGTACTTC. It codes for CASREWTSGGRETQYF.

This sequence joins TRBV10-3 and TRBJ1-1; TRBD1 agrees at 7 bases. Germline assignment: CDR1 ENHRY and CDR2 SYGVKD. The J segment lost 5 bases and the V segment lost 5 bases, leaving 2 bases of the junction unmatched. The CDR3 has 12 residues. The CDR3 reads CAISTGVTEAFF. For the CDR3, the DNA is TGTGCCATCAGTACAGGGGTGACTGAAGCTTTCTTT.

The J gene is TRBJ2-7, the V gene TRBV4-2; weak D call: TRBD2 (7 bases). This CDR3 is built from 16 residues. The germline V and J ends were trimmed by 1 base and 4 bases, with 17 bases remaining between them. Germline V gene lookup returns CDR1 LGHNA and CDR2 YNFKEQ. The CDR3 DNA reads as TGTGCCAGCAGCCAAGTGGGCGGCGGGGGCGAATACGAGCAGTACTTC. Amino acid sequence: CASSQVGGGGEYEQYF.

The V call is TRBV4-1, the J call TRBJ2-3, with 8 bases lining up with TRBD2. The CDR3 has 18 residues. CDR1 is MGHRA, CDR2 YSYEKL, per germline. J gave up 0 bases and V 0 bases, and 8 bases lay outside the gene matches. CDR3 nucleotides: TGCGCCAGCAGCCAAGATGGGGGTAGCGGGGAGAGCACAGATACGCAGTATTTT. Its translation is CASSQDGGSGESTDTQYF.

CDR3 sequence (DNA): TGTGCCAGCAGCTCACGGCGGGACAGGGGGCGATTCTATGGCTACACCTTC. Translated, it gives CASSSRRDRGRFYGYTF. The chain carries TRBV5-6 and TRBJ1-2, with TRBD1 matching 12 bases. The CDR3 extends over 17 amino acids. Germline assignment: CDR1 SGHDT and CDR2 YYEEEE. V lost 3 bases to trimming and J lost 4 bases; unmatched junction nucleotides: 10.

The chain carries TRBV10-3 and TRBJ2-3; 11 bases map to TRBD2. The ends lost 0 bases at V and 2 bases at J; junction bases unmatched: 4. The CDR3 totals 17 residues. The germline gives CDR1 ENHRY, CDR2 SYGVKD. This CDR3 is CAISESFSGGATDTQYF. The CDR3 coding sequence is TGTGCCATCAGTGAGTCCTTTAGCGGGGGGGCCACAGATACGCAGTATTTT.

The chain joins TRBV7-6 to TRBJ2-6, with 8 bases lining up with TRBD1. J gave up 0 bases and V 4 bases, and 14 bases lay outside the gene matches. CDR3 length: 20 residues. The germline V gene encodes CDR1 SGHVS and CDR2 FNYEAQ. The CDR3 DNA sequence: TGTGCCAGCAGCTATAGGGCTCCGGGACAGGCTACCTCTGGGGCCAACGTCCTGACTTTC. Protein sequence: CASSYRAPGQATSGANVLTF.

The J gene is TRBJ2-1, the V gene TRBV7-3; 10 nucleotides match TRBD2. This CDR3 spans 15 amino acids. CDR1 SGHTA and CDR2 FQGTGA come from the germline V gene. J lost 4 bases, V lost 5 bases, and 5 bases had no gene match. The CDR3 DNA is TGTGCCAGCAGCCTAGCGGGGGCGAGGTACAATGAGCAGTTCTTC. It specifies CASSLAGARYNEQFF. Drawing the rest from reference TRBV7-3 and TRBJ2-1, the complete variable domain is GAGVSQTPSNKVTEKGKYVELRCDPISGHTALYWYRQSLGQGPEFLIYFQGTGAADDSGLPNDRFFAVRPEGSVSTLKIQRTERGDSAVYLCASSLAGARYNEQFFGPGTRLTVL.